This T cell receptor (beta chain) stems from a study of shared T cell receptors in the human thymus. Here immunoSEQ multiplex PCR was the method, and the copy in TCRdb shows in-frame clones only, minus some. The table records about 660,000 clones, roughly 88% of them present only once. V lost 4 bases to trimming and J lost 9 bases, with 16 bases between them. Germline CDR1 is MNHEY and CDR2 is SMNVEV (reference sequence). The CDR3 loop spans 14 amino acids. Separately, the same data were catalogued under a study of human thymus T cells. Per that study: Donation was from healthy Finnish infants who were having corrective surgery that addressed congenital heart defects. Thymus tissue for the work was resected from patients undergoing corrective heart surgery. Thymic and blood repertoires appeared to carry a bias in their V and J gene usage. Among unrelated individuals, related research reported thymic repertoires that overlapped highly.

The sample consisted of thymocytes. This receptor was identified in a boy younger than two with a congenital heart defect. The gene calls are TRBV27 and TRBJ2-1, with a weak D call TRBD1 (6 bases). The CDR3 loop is CASSSGHLQGEQFF. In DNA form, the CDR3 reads TGTGCCAGCAGTTCGGGACACTTACAGGGTGAGCAGTTCTTC.